A single sample gave rise to the 8 T cell receptor beta chains below, sequenced in a study of STAT3 mutations in large granular lymphocyte leukemia (dated by TCRdb to the late 2010s). Receptor libraries were prepared by the immunoSEQ multiplex PCR assay. This is the immuneACCESS table as TCRdb keeps it, with only in-frame sequences that have V and J called. A part of the clones is gone; compared with another copy, unresolved V genes explain less than half, and the rest is unexplained. The sample yields several thousand clones; roughly four fifths were counted once. The ten largest make up under 85% of the sample. These receptors are not linked to any known antigen. Study-wide findings and limitations: All T-LGLL patients had at least one immunodominant TCRbeta clonotype, and roughly half had multiple immunodominant subclonotypes.

Material: peripheral blood mononuclear cells. The receptors come from a man in his forties or fifties with T-cell large granular lymphocyte leukemia. Some clones in this sample may be carry-over from other donors' samples. The age is the age at diagnosis.

The chain joins TRBV5-5 to TRBJ1-1, with 7 bases lining up with TRBD1. The ends lost 0 bases at V and 3 bases at J; junction bases unmatched: 11. The germline gives CDR1 SGHKS, CDR2 YYEKEE (reference sequence). The CDR3 totals 17 residues. The CDR3, as DNA: TGTGCCAGCAGCTTGGGCCTTCACACAGGGGCATACACTGAAGCTTTCTTT. It encodes CASSLGLHTGAYTEAFF.

The rearrangement joins TRBV5-4 to TRBJ2-7; the D gene is possibly TRBD2 (6 bases). This CDR3 has 16 amino acids. The V gene's germline CDR1 is SGHNT and CDR2 YYREEE (reference sequence). V was trimmed by 0 bases and J by 10 bases, leaving 23 bases between them. The CDR3 DNA is TGTGCCAGCAGCTTGGAAGGGGTAATCGGGGGAAGGCGCCAGTACTTC. Its protein product is CASSLEGVIGGRRQYF.

This chain links TRBV28 with TRBJ1-6; 8 nucleotides align to TRBD1. The CDR3 has 15 residues. Trimming removed 4 bases from V and 8 bases from J; junction bases left unmatched: 7. Per germline, CDR1 MDHEN and CDR2 SYDVKM. The chain's CDR3 is CASSWSGGSDSPLHF. The CDR3 coding sequence is TGTGCCAGCAGTTGGTCAGGGGGCAGTGATTCACCCCTCCACTTT.

This chain links TRBV5-4 with TRBJ1-2; possibly TRBD1 for D (5 bases). Per germline, CDR1 SGHNT and CDR2 YYREEE (reference sequence). Trimming cost V 4 bases and J 8 bases, with 15 bases left between them. The CDR3 has 13 residues. The DNA of the CDR3 is TGTGCCAGCAGCCCATCCGGGGGGAGAGGCTACACCTTC. Translation: CASSPSGGRGYTF.

The CDR3 loop is CASSGGADYGYTF. Written as DNA, the CDR3 is TGTGCCAGTAGTGGAGGGGCGGACTATGGCTACACCTTC. The chain couples TRBV19 to TRBJ1-2, with D perhaps matching TRBD1 (5 bases). CDR1 LNHDA and CDR2 SQIVND come from the germline V gene (reference sequence). The CDR3 is 13 residues long. V was pared by 5 bases and J by 3 bases, with 10 bases between.

The chain is built from TRBV10-2 and TRBJ2-2, with D possibly matching TRBD1 (6 bases). The CDR3 loop spans 13 amino acids. V was cut by 5 bases and J by 7 bases, with 11 bases left in between. The germline gives CDR1 WSHSY, CDR2 SAAADI. The CDR3 DNA sequence: TGCGCCAGCAGTAAGGGGGTAGGCGGGGAGCTGTTTTTT. Amino acids: CASSKGVGGELFF.

The rearrangement joins TRBV14 to TRBJ2-3, with TRBD1 identical over 7 bases. The germline gives CDR1 SGHDN, CDR2 FVKESK. The V gene end was trimmed by 4 bases and the J gene end by 3 bases; junction bases not matched to a gene: 10. The CDR3 has 16 amino acids. DNA of the CDR3: TGTGCCAGCAGCCGGTGGGGACAGTCGGTAACAGATACGCAGTATTTT. Translating it yields CASSRWGQSVTDTQYF. Combining the CDR3 with reference TRBV14 and TRBJ2-3 gives the whole variable domain EAGVTQFPSHSVIEKGQTVTLRCDPISGHDNLYWYRRVMGKEIKFLLHFVKESKQDESGMPNNRFLAERTGGTYSTLKVQPAELEDSGVYFCASSRWGQSVTDTQYFGPGTRLTVL.

This chain links TRBV7-9 with TRBJ2-5, with a tentative D call TRBD1 (5 bases). Germline V lookup: CDR1 SEHNR, CDR2 FQNEAQ (reference sequence). This CDR3 comprises 18 residues. The V end lost 1 base, the J end lost 2 bases, and 20 bases lay between the germline ends. The CDR3 loop reads CASSLGNGHRLEQETQYF. In DNA, the CDR3 is TGTGCCAGCAGCTTAGGAAATGGACATCGGCTAGAACAAGAGACCCAGTACTTC.